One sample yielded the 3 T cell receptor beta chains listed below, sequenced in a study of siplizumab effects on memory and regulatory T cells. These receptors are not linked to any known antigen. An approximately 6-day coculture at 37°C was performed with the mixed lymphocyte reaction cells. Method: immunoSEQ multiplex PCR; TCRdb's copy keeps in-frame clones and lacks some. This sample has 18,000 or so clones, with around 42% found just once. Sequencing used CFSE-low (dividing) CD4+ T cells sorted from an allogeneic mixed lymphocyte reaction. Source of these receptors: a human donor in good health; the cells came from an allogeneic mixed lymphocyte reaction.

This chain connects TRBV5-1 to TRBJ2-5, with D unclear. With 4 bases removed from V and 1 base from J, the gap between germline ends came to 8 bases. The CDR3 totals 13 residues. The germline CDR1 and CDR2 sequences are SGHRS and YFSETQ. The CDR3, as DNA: TGCGCCAGCAGCCCGGCGCTCCAAGAGACCCAGTACTTC. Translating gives CASSPALQETQYF.

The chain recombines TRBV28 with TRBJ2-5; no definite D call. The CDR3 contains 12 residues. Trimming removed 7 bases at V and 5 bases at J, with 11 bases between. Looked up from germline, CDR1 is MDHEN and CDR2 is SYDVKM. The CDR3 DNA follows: TGTGCCAGCAATCCCCTGGGGGAGACCCAGTACTTC. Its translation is CASNPLGETQYF.

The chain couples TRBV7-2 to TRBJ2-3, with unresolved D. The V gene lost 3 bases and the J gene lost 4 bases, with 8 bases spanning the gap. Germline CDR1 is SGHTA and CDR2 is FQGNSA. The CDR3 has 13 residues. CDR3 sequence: CASSFGLSDTQYF. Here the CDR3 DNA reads TGTGCCAGCAGCTTCGGCCTGTCAGATACGCAGTATTTT.